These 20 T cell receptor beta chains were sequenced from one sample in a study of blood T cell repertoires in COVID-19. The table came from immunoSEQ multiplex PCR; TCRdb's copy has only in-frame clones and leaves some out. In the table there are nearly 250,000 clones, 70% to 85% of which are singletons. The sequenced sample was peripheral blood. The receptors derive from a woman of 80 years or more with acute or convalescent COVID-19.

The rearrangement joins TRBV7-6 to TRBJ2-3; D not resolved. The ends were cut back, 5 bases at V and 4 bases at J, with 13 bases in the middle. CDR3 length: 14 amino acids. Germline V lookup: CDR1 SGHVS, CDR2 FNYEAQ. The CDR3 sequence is CASSKRPESDTQYF. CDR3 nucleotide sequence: TGTGCCAGCAGCAAAAGACCGGAGTCAGATACGCAGTATTTT.

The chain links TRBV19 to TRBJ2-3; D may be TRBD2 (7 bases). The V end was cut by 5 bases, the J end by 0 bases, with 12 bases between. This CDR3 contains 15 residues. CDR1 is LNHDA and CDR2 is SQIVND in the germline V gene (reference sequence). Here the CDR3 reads CASSRGGLSTDTQYF. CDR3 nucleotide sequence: TGTGCCAGTAGTCGCGGGGGCCTAAGCACAGATACGCAGTATTTT.

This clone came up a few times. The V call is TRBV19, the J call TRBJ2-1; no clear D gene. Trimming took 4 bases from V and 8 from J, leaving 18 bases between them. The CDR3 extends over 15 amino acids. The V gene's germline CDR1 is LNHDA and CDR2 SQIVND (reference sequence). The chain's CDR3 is CASSRLGQIGHEQFF. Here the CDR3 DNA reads TGTGCCAGTAGTAGATTGGGCCAGATTGGGCATGAGCAGTTCTTC.

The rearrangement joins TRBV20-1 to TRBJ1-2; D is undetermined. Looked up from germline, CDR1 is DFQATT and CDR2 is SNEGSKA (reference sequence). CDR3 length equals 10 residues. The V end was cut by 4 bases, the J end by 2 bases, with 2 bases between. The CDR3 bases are TGCAGTGCTACGAACTATGGCTACACCTTC. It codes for CSATNYGYTF.

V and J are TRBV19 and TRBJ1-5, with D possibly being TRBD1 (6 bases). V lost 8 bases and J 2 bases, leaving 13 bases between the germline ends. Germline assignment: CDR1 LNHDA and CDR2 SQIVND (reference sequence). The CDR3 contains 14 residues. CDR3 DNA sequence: TGTGCCAGTCGGAATCCAGGGGGCAATCAGCCCCAGCATTTT. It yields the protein CASRNPGGNQPQHF.

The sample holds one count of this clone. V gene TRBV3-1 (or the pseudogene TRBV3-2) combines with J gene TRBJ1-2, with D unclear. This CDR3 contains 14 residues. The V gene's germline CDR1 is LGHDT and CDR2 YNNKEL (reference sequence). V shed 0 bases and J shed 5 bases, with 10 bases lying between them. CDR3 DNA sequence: TGTGCCAGCAGCCAAGATCGAGGGATTTATGGCTACACCTTC. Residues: CASSQDRGIYGYTF.

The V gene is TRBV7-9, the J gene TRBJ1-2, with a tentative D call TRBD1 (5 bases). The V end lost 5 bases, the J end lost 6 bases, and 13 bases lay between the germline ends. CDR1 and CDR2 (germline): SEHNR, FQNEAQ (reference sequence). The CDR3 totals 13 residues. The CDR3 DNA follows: TGTGCCAGCAGCCCAGAAGGGGCAGATGGCTACACCTTC. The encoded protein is CASSPEGADGYTF.

The CDR3 protein is CASSWDREGEKLFF. CDR3 bases: TGCGCCAGCAGCTGGGACAGGGAGGGTGAAAAACTGTTTTTT. The chain carries TRBV5-1 and TRBJ1-4; 9 bases line up with TRBD1. V trimming: 3 bases; J trimming: 7 bases; junction bases outside the gene matches: 4. Germline V gene sequence: CDR1 SGHRS, CDR2 YFSETQ. The CDR3 runs to 14 residues.

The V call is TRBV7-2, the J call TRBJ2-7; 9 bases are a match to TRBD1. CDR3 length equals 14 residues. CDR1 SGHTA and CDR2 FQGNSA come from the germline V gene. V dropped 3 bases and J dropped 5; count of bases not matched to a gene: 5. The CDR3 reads CASSFRDRADEQYF. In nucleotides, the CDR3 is TGTGCCAGCAGCTTCCGGGACAGGGCCGACGAGCAGTACTTC.

CDR3 region: CASSQDQVGAGELFF. CDR3 nucleotide sequence: TGTGCCAGCAGCCAAGATCAAGTAGGAGCCGGGGAGCTGTTTTTT. This rearrangement joins TRBV14 to TRBJ2-2; D remains unclear. The CDR3 spans 15 residues. In germline, CDR1 is SGHDN, CDR2 FVKESK. V was trimmed by 0 bases and J by 6 bases, leaving 11 bases between them.

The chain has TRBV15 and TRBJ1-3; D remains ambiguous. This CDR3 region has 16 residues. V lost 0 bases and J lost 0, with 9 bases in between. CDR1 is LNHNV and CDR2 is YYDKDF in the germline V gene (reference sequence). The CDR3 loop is CATSRDQPSSGNTIYF. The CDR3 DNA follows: TGTGCCACCAGCAGAGATCAACCGAGCTCTGGAAACACCATATATTTT.

In DNA, the CDR3 is TGTGCCAGCAGCCCCCGGGACAGGGCCGAGCAGTACTTC. Amino acids: CASSPRDRAEQYF. This sequence joins TRBV7-9 and TRBJ2-7, with TRBD1 identical over 9 bases. V shed 5 bases and J 6 bases; nucleotides not matched to a gene: 5. This CDR3 comprises 13 residues. Germline CDR1 and CDR2: SEHNR and FQNEAQ (reference sequence).

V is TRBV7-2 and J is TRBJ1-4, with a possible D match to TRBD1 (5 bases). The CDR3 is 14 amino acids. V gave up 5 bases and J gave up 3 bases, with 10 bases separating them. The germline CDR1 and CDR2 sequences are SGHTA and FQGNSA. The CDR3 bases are TGTGCCAGCAGCCCAGGGAGGCCTAATGAAAAACTGTTTTTT. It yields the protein CASSPGRPNEKLFF.

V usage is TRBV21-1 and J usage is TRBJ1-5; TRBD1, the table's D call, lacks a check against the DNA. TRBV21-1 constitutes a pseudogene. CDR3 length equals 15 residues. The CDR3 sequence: CASSKALAENQPQHF. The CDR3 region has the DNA TGTGCCAGCAGCAAAGCGCTGGCAGAAAATCAGCCCCAGCATTTT.

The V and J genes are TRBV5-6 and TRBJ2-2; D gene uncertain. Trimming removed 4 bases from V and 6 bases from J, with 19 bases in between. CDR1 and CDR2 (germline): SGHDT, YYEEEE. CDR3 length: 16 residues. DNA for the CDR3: TGTGCCAGCAGCCGGCAAGGAGAAGGAATCCCCGGGGAGCTGTTTTTT. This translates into CASSRQGEGIPGELFF. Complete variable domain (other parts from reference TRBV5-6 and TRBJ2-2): DAGVTQSPTHLIKTRGQQVTLRCSPKSGHDTVSWYQQALGQGPQFIFQYYEEEERQRGNFPDRFSGHQFPNYSSELNVNALLLGDSALYLCASSRQGEGIPGELFFGEGSRLTVL.

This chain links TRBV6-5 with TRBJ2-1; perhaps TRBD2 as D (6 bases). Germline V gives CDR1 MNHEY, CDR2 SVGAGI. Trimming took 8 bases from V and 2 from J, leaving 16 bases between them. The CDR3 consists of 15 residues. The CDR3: CASAIGGTAYNEQFF. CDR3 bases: TGTGCCAGCGCCATTGGGGGGACGGCCTACAATGAGCAGTTCTTC.

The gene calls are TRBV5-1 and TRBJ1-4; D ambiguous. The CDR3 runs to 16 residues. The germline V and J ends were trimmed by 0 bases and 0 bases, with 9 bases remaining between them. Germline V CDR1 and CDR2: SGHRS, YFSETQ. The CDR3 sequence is CASSLGGSATNEKLFF. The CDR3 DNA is TGCGCCAGCAGCTTGGGTGGCAGCGCAACTAATGAAAAACTGTTTTTT.

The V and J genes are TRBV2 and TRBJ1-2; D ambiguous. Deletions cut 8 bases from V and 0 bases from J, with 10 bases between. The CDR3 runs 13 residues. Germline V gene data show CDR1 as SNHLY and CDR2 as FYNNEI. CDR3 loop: CASSRETNYGYTF. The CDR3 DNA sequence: TGTGCCAGCTCCCGCGAGACTAACTATGGCTACACCTTC.

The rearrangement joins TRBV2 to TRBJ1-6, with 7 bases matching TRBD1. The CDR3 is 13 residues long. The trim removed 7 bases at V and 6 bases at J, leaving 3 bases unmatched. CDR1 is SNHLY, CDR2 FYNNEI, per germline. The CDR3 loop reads CASNRDSNSPLHF. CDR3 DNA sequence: TGTGCCAGCAACCGGGACAGTAATTCACCCCTCCACTTT.

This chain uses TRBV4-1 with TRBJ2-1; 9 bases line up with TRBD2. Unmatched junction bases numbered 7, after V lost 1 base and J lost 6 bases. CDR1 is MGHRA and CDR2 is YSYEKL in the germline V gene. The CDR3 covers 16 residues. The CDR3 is CASSQVGREGRNEQFF. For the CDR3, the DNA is TGCGCCAGCAGCCAAGTCGGGCGGGAGGGCCGCAATGAGCAGTTCTTC.